Below, one T cell receptor (beta chain) is given with its context. No antigen is known for it. The CDR3 loop spans 14 amino acids. The V segment lost 3 bases and the J segment 5 bases; nucleotides outside the gene matches: 4. Germline V CDR1 and CDR2: MNHNS, SASEGT. Using immunoSEQ multiplex PCR, the repertoire was profiled, and TCRdb retains in-frame clones only, with some absent. Here the sample spans under 15,000 clones, about three fifths being singletons. This entry is derived from a study of regulatory dendritic cells for organ transplantation. Overall study: Day 6 dendritic cell cultures were stimulated with LPS. Study-level points and caveats: Regulatory dendritic cells appeared to expand memory CD8+ clones less than mature ones.

Allogeneic regulatory or mature dendritic cells were co-cultured for four to six days with CFSE-labeled sorted T cells at 1:10. The chain is built from TRBV6-1 and TRBJ1-2; 9 nucleotides agree with TRBD1. Sequencing input: naive CD8+ T cells from blood cultured with dendritic cells. Regarding subset: CD45RA+ naive T cells. This receptor was obtained from a human donor in good health. CDR3 sequence: CASSEGQGGYGYTF. The CDR3, as DNA: TGTGCCAGCAGTGAGGGACAGGGAGGTTATGGCTACACCTTC.